The 18 T cell receptor beta chains listed next were all sequenced from one sample in a study of shared clonotypes between healthy human individuals. Some clones are missing from TCRdb's copy, which holds only in-frame ones; the method was immunoSEQ multiplex PCR. The sample comprises roughly 700,000 clones, 74% of which are singletons, and about 1.7% rests with the top ten. The sample was memory CD4+ T cells sorted from blood. As for subset: CD45RA-negative fraction. The receptors were gathered from a woman aged 25 to 45 in good health.

The chain carries TRBV5-1 and TRBJ2-5; 9 bases are a match to TRBD1. The CDR3 totals 15 residues. The V segment lost 0 bases and the J segment 5 bases; nucleotides outside the gene matches: 5. The germline gives CDR1 SGHRS, CDR2 YFSETQ. The CDR3: CASSLEGTGMETQYF. The CDR3 bases are TGCGCCAGCAGCTTGGAGGGGACAGGGATGGAGACCCAGTACTTC.

The chain is built from TRBV10-3 and TRBJ2-1; 10 nucleotides match TRBD1. The CDR3 has 14 residues. J gave up 4 bases and V 6 bases, and 3 bases lay outside the gene matches. Germline V gene data show CDR1 as ENHRY and CDR2 as SYGVKD. This chain's CDR3 is CAISPGQGYNEQFF. The DNA for the CDR3 is TGTGCCATCAGCCCGGGACAGGGGTACAATGAGCAGTTCTTC.

This clone was counted only a few times. V is TRBV30 and J is TRBJ2-7, with TRBD2 as a possible D gene (5 bases). Germline-derived CDR1 and CDR2 are GTSNPN and SVGIG (reference sequence). Trimming cost V 3 bases and J 0 bases, with 9 bases left between them. This CDR3 has 13 residues. The CDR3 sequence is CAWRGGSSYEQYF. The CDR3 bases are TGTGCCTGGAGAGGTGGGAGCTCCTACGAGCAGTACTTC.

The chain employs TRBV25-1 and TRBJ2-5, with D perhaps matching TRBD2 (5 bases). The J call is uncertain, as TRBJ2-7 better fits the DNA end. This CDR3 comprises 13 residues. The germline V gene has CDR1 MGHDK and CDR2 SYGVNS. This CDR3 reads CASRTDGLYEQYF. The CDR3 DNA reads TGTGCCAGCAGGACGGACGGACTCTACGAGCAGTACTTC.

The rearrangement joins TRBV19 to TRBJ2-3, with no clear D. V lost 8 bases and J lost 1, with 22 bases in between. The CDR3 totals 17 residues. Germline lookup yields CDR1 LNHDA and CDR2 SQIVND (reference sequence). This CDR3 reads CASSFWAANAGTDTQYF. Written as DNA, the CDR3 is TGTGCCAGTTCCTTTTGGGCAGCAAACGCCGGCACAGATACGCAGTATTTT.

The CDR3 is CACIRGYGYTF. CDR3 DNA: TGTGCCTGCATCAGGGGATATGGCTACACCTTC. The chain uses TRBV30 and TRBJ1-2, with D perhaps matching TRBD1 (6 bases). This CDR3 region has 11 residues. The germline V gene encodes CDR1 GTSNPN and CDR2 SVGIG (reference sequence). V lost 6 bases, J lost 5 bases, and 10 bases lay in between.

The chain employs TRBV5-1 and TRBJ2-2; possible D gene TRBD2, 5 bases. Germline loops: CDR1 SGHRS, CDR2 YFSETQ. Deletions cut 4 bases from V and 8 bases from J, with 18 bases between. The CDR3 is 15 residues long. The CDR3 DNA sequence: TGCGCCAGCAGCCCGGGGTTCCAAGCCCCGGGGGAGCTGTTTTTT. This encodes CASSPGFQAPGELFF.

V usage is TRBV19 and J usage is TRBJ2-3; D is possibly TRBD1 (6 bases). Trimming left V 3 bases short and J 0 bases short, with 10 bases between. Germline V gene sequence: CDR1 LNHDA, CDR2 SQIVND (reference sequence). The CDR3 is 15 amino acids. CDR3 DNA sequence: TGTGCCAGTAGTATCGGGACAATTAGCACAGATACGCAGTATTTT. It is translated as CASSIGTISTDTQYF.

This clone was seen only a few times. This chain uses TRBV19 with TRBJ1-5; D may be TRBD1 (5 bases). The germline V gene has CDR1 LNHDA and CDR2 SQIVND (reference sequence). Trimming left V 3 bases short and J 1 base short, with 10 bases between. The CDR3 sequence is 15 residues long. DNA of the CDR3: TGTGCCAGTAGTATGACCGGGGGAAGCAATCAGCCCCAGCATTTT. Its translation is CASSMTGGSNQPQHF.

Comments on this clone: This specimen includes other DNA sequences encoding the same CDR3. This chain connects TRBV2 to TRBJ2-3; D is perhaps TRBD2 (5 bases). The CDR3 length is 16 residues. Trimming left V 0 bases short and J 0 bases short, with 10 bases between. Germline assignment: CDR1 SNHLY and CDR2 FYNNEI. CDR3 nucleotide sequence: TGTGCCAGCAGTGAAGCTTCCGCGGGTAGCACAGATACGCAGTATTTT. Translating gives CASSEASAGSTDTQYF.

The V call is TRBV2, the J call TRBJ2-3, with D possibly TRBD2 on 7 matching bases. The CDR3 contains 12 residues. Germline assignment: CDR1 SNHLY and CDR2 FYNNEI. The V gene lost 6 bases and the J gene lost 10 bases, with 14 bases spanning the gap. The CDR3 sequence is CASRGGTSAQYF. CDR3 DNA sequence: TGTGCCAGCAGGGGAGGGACATCCGCGCAGTATTTT.

The chain is built from TRBV7-2 and TRBJ1-1; D ambiguous. Trimming removed 6 bases from V and 0 bases from J, with 11 bases in between. The CDR3 totals 14 residues. Germline CDR1 SGHTA, CDR2 FQGNSA. The CDR3 protein is CASRSGSMNTEAFF. DNA for the CDR3: TGTGCCAGCAGAAGTGGAAGTATGAACACTGAAGCTTTCTTT. Complete variable domain (other parts from reference TRBV7-2 and TRBJ1-1): GAGVSQSPSNKVTEKGKDVELRCDPISGHTALYWYRQSLGQGLEFLIYFQGNSAPDKSGLPSDRFSAERTGGSVSTLTIQRTQQEDSAVYLCASRSGSMNTEAFFGQGTRLTVV.

The rearrangement uses TRBV19 and TRBJ1-5, with 7 bases aligning to TRBD1. CDR1 and CDR2 from the germline V gene are LNHDA and SQIVND (reference sequence). The V and J ends lost 3 bases and 0 bases, in that order; junction bases with no gene match: 8. CDR3 length: 17 amino acids. For the CDR3, the DNA is TGTGCCAGTAGTATGTGGGCAGGGGGTGATAGCAATCAGCCCCAGCATTTT. This translates into CASSMWAGGDSNQPQHF. Supplemented by reference TRBV19 and TRBJ1-5, the full variable domain reads DGGITQSPKYLFRKEGQNVTLSCEQNLNHDAMYWYRQDPGQGLRLIYYSQIVNDFQKGDIAEGYSVSREKKESFPLTVTSAQKNPTAFYLCASSMWAGGDSNQPQHFGDGTRLSIL.

This sequence joins TRBV18 and TRBJ1-4; 11 bases line up with TRBD1. CDR1 and CDR2 (germline): KGHSH, LQKENI. The CDR3 length is 18 residues. Losses at the gene ends were 3 bases for V and 0 bases for J; bases not matched to a gene: 6. The CDR3 here is CASSPIGTGGSTNEKLFF. The CDR3 DNA is TGTGCCAGCTCACCTATTGGGACAGGGGGATCAACTAATGAAAAACTGTTTTTT.

The chain recombines TRBV18 with TRBJ2-7; TRBD2 matches 12 bases. The V gene end was trimmed by 5 bases and the J gene end by 7 bases; junction bases not matched to a gene: 9. This CDR3 is 15 amino acids long. CDR1 and CDR2 (germline): KGHSH, LQKENI. The CDR3 spells CASSTSTSGSQEQYF. The CDR3 nucleotides read TGTGCCAGCTCAACGTCGACTAGCGGGAGCCAAGAGCAGTACTTC.

The genes are TRBV5-6 and TRBJ2-2; 8 nucleotides agree with TRBD2. CDR1 is SGHDT and CDR2 is YYEEEE in the germline V gene. The CDR3 sequence is 16 residues long. Unmatched junction bases numbered 5, after V lost 0 bases and J lost 4 bases. The CDR3 spells CASSLGAGGLTGELFF. The CDR3 nucleotides read TGTGCCAGCAGCTTGGGGGCGGGAGGCCTCACCGGGGAGCTGTTTTTT.

The V call is TRBV18, the J call TRBJ2-7; 15 bases line up with TRBD2. Germline CDR1 is KGHSH and CDR2 is LQKENI. V lost 5 bases, J lost 5 bases, and 4 bases stayed unmatched. The CDR3 is 15 residues long. In DNA form, the CDR3 reads TGTGCCAGCTCATGGGGACTAGCGGGAGGTAACGAGCAGTACTTC. Amino acids: CASSWGLAGGNEQYF.

This clone has only one observation. The chain uses TRBV5-1 and TRBJ1-5; D is unclear. Between the trimmed V and J ends, which lost 4 bases and 3 bases, there was a span of 8 bases. Germline V gives CDR1 SGHRS, CDR2 YFSETQ. This CDR3 region has 13 residues. This CDR3 is CASSLGFNQPQHF. The CDR3 DNA sequence: TGCGCCAGCAGCCTAGGATTCAATCAGCCCCAGCATTTT.